The clone carrying this T cell receptor (beta chain) was recorded a few times. Time point meaning: newly diagnosed GD, antithyroid drugs for less than 3 months. With RNA extracted from PBMCs as input, the TCR library was made. Construction of TCR beta libraries relied on iRepertoire HTBI primers and on Arm-PCR targeting CDR3 regions. Each CDR3 protein is one row after TCRdb ran MiXCR on the multiplex PCR reads. The table has about 620,000 distinct CDR3 sequences, around 17% seen once. This sample was taken from a study of regulatory T cells in long-lasting Graves disease. CDR3 length equals 14 residues. Germline assignment: CDR1 SQVTM and CDR2 ANQGSEA. The sample also formed part of further work on T cells in Graves' hyperthyroidism and ophthalmopathy.

This clonotype originated in a woman aged 25 to 45 with Graves disease. J is TRBJ2-1 and V is TRBV29-1; weak D call: TRBD2 (6 bases). The sequencing used peripheral blood mononuclear cells (PBMCs), collected at new diagnosis, from a patient treated with antithyroid drugs. CDR3 in DNA: TGCAGGGGGTCTGGGGGACTCCTCGGCCATGAGCAGTTCTTC. It codes for CRGSGGLLGHEQFF.